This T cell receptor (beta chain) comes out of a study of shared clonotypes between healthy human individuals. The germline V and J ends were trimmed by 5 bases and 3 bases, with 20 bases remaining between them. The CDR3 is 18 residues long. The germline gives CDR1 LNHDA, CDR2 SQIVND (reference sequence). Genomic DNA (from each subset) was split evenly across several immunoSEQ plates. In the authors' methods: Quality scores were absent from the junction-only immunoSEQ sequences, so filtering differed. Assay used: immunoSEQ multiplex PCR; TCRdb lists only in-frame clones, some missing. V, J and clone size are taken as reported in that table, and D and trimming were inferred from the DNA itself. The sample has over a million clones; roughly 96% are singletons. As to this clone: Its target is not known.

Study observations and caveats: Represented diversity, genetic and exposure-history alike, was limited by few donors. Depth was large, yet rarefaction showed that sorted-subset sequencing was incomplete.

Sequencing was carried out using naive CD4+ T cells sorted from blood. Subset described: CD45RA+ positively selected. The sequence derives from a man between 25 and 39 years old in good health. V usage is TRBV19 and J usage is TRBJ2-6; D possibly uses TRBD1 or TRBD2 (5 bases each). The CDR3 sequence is CASSLTGTRILGANVLTF. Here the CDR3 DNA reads TGTGCCAGTAGTCTTACCGGGACGCGGATTCTTGGGGCCAACGTCCTGACTTTC.